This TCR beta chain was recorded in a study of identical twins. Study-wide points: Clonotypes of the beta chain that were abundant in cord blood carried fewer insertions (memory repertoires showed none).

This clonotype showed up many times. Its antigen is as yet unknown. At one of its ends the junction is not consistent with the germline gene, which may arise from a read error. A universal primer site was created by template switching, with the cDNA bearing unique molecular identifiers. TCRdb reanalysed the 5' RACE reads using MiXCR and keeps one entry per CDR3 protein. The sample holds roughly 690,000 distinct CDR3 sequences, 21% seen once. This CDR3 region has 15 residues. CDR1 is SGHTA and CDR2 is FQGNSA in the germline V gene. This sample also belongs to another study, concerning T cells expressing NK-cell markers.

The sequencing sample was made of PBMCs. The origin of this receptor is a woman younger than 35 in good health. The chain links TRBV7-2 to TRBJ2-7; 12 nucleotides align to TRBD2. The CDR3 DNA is TGCGCCAGCAGCTTGGTGACTAGCGGGAGCTACGAGCAGTACTTC. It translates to CASSLVTSGSYEQYF.